This TCR beta chain comes out of a study of blood T cell repertoires in COVID-19. Germline V gene sequence: CDR1 KGHDR, CDR2 SFDVKD. This CDR3 contains 14 residues. The V and J ends lost 5 bases and 5 bases, in that order; junction bases with no gene match: 4. This table comes from immunoSEQ multiplex PCR, and its TCRdb copy is limited to in-frame clones, with some not included. The repertoire includes about 130,000 clones, around four fifths of them detected once, and roughly 9.7% sits in the top ten. This TCR derives from a man in his forties with active or convalescent COVID-19. The specimen sequenced was peripheral blood. The chain combines TRBV24-1 with TRBJ2-2; 7 bases are shared with TRBD2. The CDR3 DNA reads as TGTGCCACCAGTGTTGGGGGGGGAACCGGGGAGCTGTTTTTT. Its translation is CATSVGGGTGELFF.